These 31 T cell receptor beta chains share one sample of origin, sequenced in a study of cytomegalovirus exposure and HLA in healthy donors. PCR was performed using 60 Vbeta and 13 Jbeta primers. Clones were sequenced by immunoSEQ multiplex PCR, and TCRdb holds only the in-frame ones, with some missing. This sample contains about 48,000 clones. Sequenced: PBMCs. The receptor source for this set is a male donor in good health and CMV-seropositive.

CDR3: CASSHGSGASYEQYF. CDR3 nucleotides: TGTGCCAGCAGCCATGGTAGCGGGGCCTCCTACGAGCAGTACTTC. V is TRBV4-2 and J is TRBJ2-7; 8 bases match TRBD2. CDR3 size: 15 residues. Losses at the gene ends were 3 bases for V and 0 bases for J; bases not matched to a gene: 4. Germline CDR1 LGHNA, CDR2 YNFKEQ.

Comments on this clone: One end of the junction does not line up with germline, which may come from a read error. This chain uses TRBV9 with TRBJ1-1; the D is unclear. This CDR3 comprises 14 residues. Germline CDR1 and CDR2: SGDLS and YYNGEE. As DNA, the CDR3 is TGTGCCAGCAGCGTAGGCGGTCAGAACACTGTAGCTTTCTTT. Translating it yields CASSVGGQNTVAFF.

The CDR3 loop reads CASSLPGAGGELFF. DNA of the CDR3: TGTGCCAGCAGCTTACCAGGGGCGGGCGGGGAGCTGTTTTTT. The V gene is TRBV7-2, the J gene TRBJ2-2; possibly TRBD1 for D (6 bases). Looked up from germline, CDR1 is SGHTA and CDR2 is FQGNSA. The V end was cut by 2 bases, the J end by 7 bases, with 11 bases between. The CDR3 is 14 amino acids. Full variable domain (remainder filled in from reference TRBV7-2 and TRBJ2-2): GAGVSQSPSNKVTEKGKDVELRCDPISGHTALYWYRQSLGQGLEFLIYFQGNSAPDKSGLPSDRFSAERTGGSVSTLTIQRTQQEDSAVYLCASSLPGAGGELFFGEGSRLTVL.

The chain has TRBV5-1 and TRBJ2-5; TRBD1 agrees at 7 bases. The DNA end is more similar to TRBJ2-7, so the J call may be wrong. Germline CDR1 and CDR2: SGHRS and YFSETQ. The CDR3 consists of 15 residues. The CDR3 bases are TGCGCCAGGGGACGTTGGGGGACAGAGGACTACGAGCAGTACTTC. Its translation is CARGRWGTEDYEQYF.

The chain carries TRBV28 and TRBJ1-4; D call uncertain. CDR3 length: 14 residues. From germline, CDR1 is MDHEN and CDR2 SYDVKM. The V gene lost 5 bases and the J gene lost 7 bases, with 14 bases spanning the gap. In DNA form, the CDR3 reads TGTGCCAGCAGTCCAACACAAGGAGGTGAAAAACTGTTTTTT. Encoded protein: CASSPTQGGEKLFF.

V and J are TRBV25-1 and TRBJ1-2, with a possible D match to TRBD1 (5 bases). Trimming removed 4 bases at V and 5 bases at J, with 11 bases between. CDR1 is MGHDK and CDR2 is SYGVNS in the germline V gene. The CDR3 totals 13 residues. The CDR3 DNA reads as TGTGCCAGCAGTGGGGGAGGGGCATATGGCTACACCTTC. Encoded protein: CASSGGGAYGYTF.

The chain joins TRBV19 to TRBJ1-2, with D tentatively TRBD1 (5 bases). The V and J ends lost 11 bases and 4 bases respectively, with 14 bases between them. This CDR3 region has 12 residues. The germline V gene has CDR1 LNHDA and CDR2 SQIVND (reference sequence). The CDR3 protein is CAVPGLSYGYTF. The CDR3 DNA follows: TGTGCCGTTCCGGGACTTTCCTATGGCTACACCTTC.

The chain has TRBV27 and TRBJ1-2; the D is unclear. V shed 2 bases and J shed 8 bases, with 30 bases lying between them. The germline V gene has CDR1 MNHEY and CDR2 SMNVEV (reference sequence). The CDR3 has 19 residues. In DNA form, the CDR3 reads TGTGCCAGCAGTTTAGGGCTGGGGTTTAACGGAATGAATTCGGGGGGCTACACCTTC. This codes for CASSLGLGFNGMNSGGYTF.

The rearrangement joins TRBV2 to TRBJ1-5, with 8 positions matching TRBD1. Germline V lookup: CDR1 SNHLY, CDR2 FYNNEI. Trimming removed 6 bases from V and 11 bases from J; junction bases left unmatched: 21. The CDR3 spans 17 residues. The CDR3 region has the DNA TGTGCCAGCAGGCTAGACCCCGGGACAGGAGGGCGAGTAGCCCAGCATTTT. Protein sequence: CASRLDPGTGGRVAQHF. Full variable domain (missing parts from reference TRBV2 and TRBJ1-5): EPEVTQTPSHQVTQMGQEVILRCVPISNHLYFYWYRQILGQKVEFLVSFYNNEISEKSEIFDDQFSVERPDGSNFTLKIRSTKLEDSAMYFCASRLDPGTGGRVAQHFGDGTRLSIL.

The chain has TRBV19 and TRBJ1-2; 11 bases are a match to TRBD1. This CDR3 is 15 amino acids long. Germline trimming cut 5 bases from V and 10 bases from J; bases unmatched to any gene: 12. In germline, CDR1 is LNHDA, CDR2 SQIVND (reference sequence). For the CDR3, the DNA is TGTGCCAGTAGTCCTTGGACAGGGGGCGTTTCGGACTACACCTTC. Residues: CASSPWTGGVSDYTF.

CDR3 sequence: CSVLPEAFF. The CDR3, as DNA: TGCAGCGTTCTCCCTGAAGCTTTCTTT. V usage is TRBV29-1 and J usage is TRBJ1-1; D gene unclear. V lost 5 bases and J lost 6, with 4 bases in between. The CDR3 is made up of 9 amino acids. The germline gives CDR1 SQVTM, CDR2 ANQGSEA.

The V call is TRBV7-9, the J call TRBJ2-3; 8 bases align to TRBD2. From germline, CDR1 is SEHNR and CDR2 FQNEAQ (reference sequence). Losses at the gene ends were 3 bases for V and 0 bases for J; bases not matched to a gene: 5. The CDR3 has 16 residues. DNA for the CDR3: TGTGCCAGCAGCTTTTTACTAGCGGCGAGCACAGATACGCAGTATTTT. It specifies CASSFLLAASTDTQYF. The complete variable domain, with remaining parts taken from reference TRBV7-9 and TRBJ2-3, reads DTGVSQNPRHKITKRGQNVTFRCDPISEHNRLYWYRQTLGQGPEFLTYFQNEAQLEKSRLLSDRFSAERPKGSFSTLEIQRTEQGDSAMYLCASSFLLAASTDTQYFGPGTRLTVL.

The chain joins TRBV7-9 to TRBJ2-3; a possible D gene is TRBD1 (6 bases). V lost 5 bases and J 1 base, leaving 19 bases between the germline ends. The CDR3 spans 17 residues. Germline V gene data show CDR1 as SEHNR and CDR2 as FQNEAQ (reference sequence). As DNA, the CDR3 is TGTGCCAGCAGCAGCAACAGGGCAATTGTGGGCACAGATACGCAGTATTTT. This codes for CASSSNRAIVGTDTQYF.

The CDR3 is CASTQSGIGYSGANVLTF. The CDR3 region has the DNA TGTGCCAGCACCCAATCAGGGATAGGATACTCTGGGGCCAACGTCCTGACTTTC. The genes are TRBV27 and TRBJ2-6, with D perhaps TRBD1 (5 bases). Germline V gene lookup returns CDR1 MNHEY and CDR2 SMNVEV (reference sequence). Trimming cost V 7 bases and J 0 bases, with 19 bases left between them. The CDR3 sequence is 18 residues long. Looking up the rest from reference TRBV27 and TRBJ2-6 gives the full variable domain: EAQVTQNPRYLITVTGKKLTVTCSQNMNHEYMSWYRQDPGLGLRQIYYSMNVEVTDKGDVPEGYKVSRKEKRNFPLILESPSPNQTSLYFCASTQSGIGYSGANVLTFGAGSRLTVL.

This chain joins TRBV6-5 and TRBJ2-7, with D tentatively TRBD2 (6 bases). The CDR3 has 12 amino acids. Per germline, CDR1 MNHEY and CDR2 SVGAGI. Trimming took 2 bases from V and 8 from J, leaving 10 bases between them. CDR3 bases: TGTGCCAGCAGTTACCCGGGGGAAAAGCAGTACTTC. It encodes CASSYPGEKQYF.

The rearrangement links TRBV28 to TRBJ1-2, with D possibly being TRBD1 (6 bases). Per the germline V gene, CDR1 is MDHEN and CDR2 is SYDVKM. The CDR3 has 15 residues. V was shortened by 5 bases and J by 5 bases, with 18 bases between the two germline ends. CDR3 sequence reads: CASSQQLGGAYGYTF. Here the CDR3 DNA reads TGTGCCAGCAGTCAACAACTCGGGGGGGCATATGGCTACACCTTC.

The rearrangement joins TRBV21-1 to TRBJ1-6; no DNA check was done on the table's D call, TRBD1. TRBV21-1 is marked as a pseudogene. The CDR3 runs to 15 residues. The DNA for the CDR3 is TGTGCCAGCAGCAAATCGACAGGAACCTATTCACCCCTCCACTTT. As protein: CASSKSTGTYSPLHF.

The chain links TRBV30 to TRBJ2-7; 8 bases map to TRBD1. Trimming at V came to 3 bases and at J to 4 bases, leaving 8 bases not matched to a gene. The CDR3 is 14 amino acids. CDR1 GTSNPN and CDR2 SVGIG come from the germline V gene (reference sequence). The CDR3 sequence: CAWRPGQDVYEQYF. In nucleotides, the CDR3 is TGTGCCTGGAGACCGGGACAGGACGTATACGAGCAGTACTTC.

The CDR3 here is CASSLATGLNTEAFF. The CDR3 coding sequence is TGTGCCAGCAGCTTAGCGACAGGACTGAACACTGAAGCTTTCTTT. This chain joins TRBV7-8 and TRBJ1-1; D is perhaps TRBD1 (6 bases). The CDR3 is 15 amino acids. V shed 0 bases and J shed 0 bases, with 8 bases lying between them. Germline CDR1 is SGHVS and CDR2 is FQNEAQ. Using reference TRBV7-8 and TRBJ1-1 for the parts outside the CDR3, the full variable domain is GAGVSQSPRYKVAKRGQDVALRCDPISGHVSLFWYQQALGQGPEFLTYFQNEAQLDKSGLPSDRFFAERPEGSVSTLKIQRTQQEDSAVYLCASSLATGLNTEAFFGQGTRLTVV.

For this clone: Other DNA sequences in this specimen translate into the identical CDR3. The V call is TRBV11-2, the J call TRBJ1-2; 8 bases line up with TRBD1. This CDR3 is 13 amino acids long. Trimming at V came to 3 bases and at J to 3 bases, leaving 0 bases not matched to a gene. The germline CDR1 and CDR2 sequences are SGHAT and FQNNGV. DNA of the CDR3: TGTGCCAGCAGCTTGACAGGGGACTATGGCTACACCTTC. It codes for CASSLTGDYGYTF.

This sequence joins TRBV9 and TRBJ2-7; D possibly corresponds to TRBD2 (7 bases). Germline V gives CDR1 SGDLS, CDR2 YYNGEE. V lost 4 bases, J lost 0 bases, and 11 bases lay in between. This CDR3 contains 14 residues. The CDR3 is CASSRGANSYEQYF. The CDR3 DNA sequence: TGTGCCAGCAGCCGGGGGGCGAACTCCTACGAGCAGTACTTC. Variable domain in full (rest from reference TRBV9 and TRBJ2-7): DSGVTQTPKHLITATGQRVTLRCSPRSGDLSVYWYQQSLDQGLQFLIQYYNGEERAKGNILERFSAQQFPDLHSELNLSSLELGDSALYFCASSRGANSYEQYFGPGTRLTVT.

The chain couples TRBV5-4 to TRBJ2-1; the match to TRBD2 covers 8 bases. The CDR3 loop spans 16 amino acids. In germline, CDR1 is SGHNT, CDR2 YYREEE (reference sequence). V shed 2 bases and J 5 bases; nucleotides not matched to a gene: 9. The CDR3 bases are TGTGCCAGCAGCTTTCCCGGGACGGGACTAGACAATGAGCAGTTCTTC. Translating gives CASSFPGTGLDNEQFF.

Concerning this clone: One end of the junction is discordant with germline, which a read error may explain. The chain combines TRBV9 with TRBJ2-7, with D possibly being TRBD2 (5 bases). The CDR3 has 15 amino acids. Germline loops: CDR1 SGDLS, CDR2 YYNGEE. The CDR3 loop is CACSVSASGNYEQYF. The CDR3, as DNA: TGTGCCTGCAGCGTATCGGCGTCGGGAAATTACGAGCAGTACTTC.

The genes are TRBV9 and TRBJ1-1, with D unresolved. Germline values: CDR1 SGDLS, CDR2 YYNGEE. The CDR3 spans 15 residues. The V and J ends lost 0 bases and 2 bases respectively, with 11 bases between them. In DNA, the CDR3 is TGTGCCAGCAGCGTAGGCCCTGTAACAAACACTGAAGCTTTCTTT. This codes for CASSVGPVTNTEAFF.

The chain uses TRBV6-1 and TRBJ1-1; D ambiguous. Germline lookup yields CDR1 MNHNS and CDR2 SASEGT. The CDR3 runs 14 residues. The V end was cut by 2 bases, the J end by 2 bases, with 9 bases between. The CDR3 nucleotides read TGTGCCAGCAGTGAAAACACCGATAACACTGAAGCTTTCTTT. Its protein product is CASSENTDNTEAFF.

J is TRBJ2-1 and V is TRBV7-3, with D perhaps TRBD2 (6 bases). V lost 5 bases to trimming and J lost 10 bases, with 18 bases between them. There are 14 residues in the CDR3. Germline V gene data show CDR1 as SGHTA and CDR2 as FQGTGA. This chain's CDR3 is CASSGGLGIQEQFF. The CDR3 DNA reads as TGTGCCAGCAGCGGGGGACTCGGGATTCAGGAGCAGTTCTTC.

The chain recombines TRBV7-9 with TRBJ1-2, with D possibly TRBD1 on 6 matching bases. The V end lost 5 bases, the J end lost 6 bases, and 13 bases lay between the germline ends. This CDR3 spans 13 amino acids. Germline values: CDR1 SEHNR, CDR2 FQNEAQ (reference sequence). The CDR3 is CASSPPGGHGYTF. CDR3 DNA: TGTGCCAGCAGCCCCCCCGGGGGGCATGGCTACACCTTC.

The chain is built from TRBV7-8 and TRBJ2-7; 10 bases agree with TRBD1. Germline CDR1 and CDR2: SGHVS and FQNEAQ. The length of the CDR3 is 14 residues. J was trimmed by 6 bases and V by 3 bases; bases with no gene match: 5. The CDR3: CASSFGTGATEQYF. CDR3 nucleotide sequence: TGTGCCAGCAGCTTCGGGACAGGGGCGACCGAGCAGTACTTC. The full variable domain, with the rest looked up from reference TRBV7-8 and TRBJ2-7, is GAGVSQSPRYKVAKRGQDVALRCDPISGHVSLFWYQQALGQGPEFLTYFQNEAQLDKSGLPSDRFFAERPEGSVSTLKIQRTQQEDSAVYLCASSFGTGATEQYFGPGTRLTVT.

The chain has TRBV11-1 and TRBJ2-2, with 7 bases identical to TRBD1. The CDR3 is 15 residues long. Per the germline V gene, CDR1 is SGHAT and CDR2 is FQDESV (reference sequence). V lost 5 bases and J lost 4; bases outside the gene matches: 7. CDR3 nucleotides: TGTGCCAGCAGCCTTAGGGGGCTGGTCACCGGGGAGCTGTTTTTT. Residues: CASSLRGLVTGELFF.

The chain has TRBV7-6 and TRBJ2-2; TRBD1 aligns across 7 bases. CDR3 length equals 13 residues. CDR1 is SGHVS, CDR2 FNYEAQ, per germline. With V trimmed by 5 bases and J by 6 bases, 3 bases remained unmatched. The CDR3 DNA sequence: TGTGCCAGCAGCCTAACAGGGGCCGGGGAGCTGTTTTTT. Protein sequence: CASSLTGAGELFF.

This chain connects TRBV28 to TRBJ2-1; TRBD2 agrees at 9 bases. The ends lost 6 bases at V and 3 bases at J; junction bases unmatched: 6. Germline V gene lookup returns CDR1 MDHEN and CDR2 SYDVKM. There are 15 residues in the CDR3. Written as DNA, the CDR3 is TGTGCCAGCAGCCCCGGGACTAGCTACTACAATGAGCAGTTCTTC. Translation gives CASSPGTSYYNEQFF. Complete variable domain (other parts from reference TRBV28 and TRBJ2-1): DVKVTQSSRYLVKRTGEKVFLECVQDMDHENMFWYRQDPGLGLRLIYFSYDVKMKEKGDIPEGYSVSREKKERFSLILESASTNQTSMYLCASSPGTSYYNEQFFGPGTRLTVL.